These 30 T cell receptor beta chains came from one sample sequenced in a study of shared clonotypes between healthy human individuals. The method was immunoSEQ multiplex PCR; TCRdb's version includes in-frame clones alone and lacks a portion of them. The sample lists a few hundred thousand clones, approximately 79% occurring once. Material: PBMCs. The receptors were gathered from a woman aged 40-49 years in good health. Some clones in this sample may be carry-over from other donors' samples.

The chain's CDR3 is CASSNGGRDQPQHF. In nucleotides, the CDR3 is TGCGCCAGCAGTAATGGGGGTAGGGATCAGCCCCAGCATTTT. The chain combines TRBV10-1 with TRBJ1-5, with a tentative D call TRBD1 (5 bases). CDR3 length: 14 residues. The V gene's germline CDR1 is WNHNN and CDR2 SYGVQD (reference sequence). Trimming removed 5 bases at V and 5 bases at J, with 13 bases between.

The table lists this clone with a few counts. The chain recombines TRBV4-1 with TRBJ1-2, with D uncertain. From germline, CDR1 is MGHRA and CDR2 YSYEKL. This CDR3 has 12 residues. Trimming left V 0 bases short and J 8 bases short, with 7 bases between. CDR3 loop: CASSQEGYGYTF. As DNA, the CDR3 is TGCGCCAGCAGCCAAGAGGGATACGGCTACACCTTC.

The rearrangement links TRBV29-1 to TRBJ2-1; 8 positions agree with TRBD2. Losses at the gene ends were 3 bases for V and 6 bases for J; bases not matched to a gene: 4. The germline gives CDR1 SQVTM, CDR2 ANQGSEA. The CDR3 spans 13 residues. In DNA form, the CDR3 reads TGCAGCGTTGATTTTACTAGCGGCAATGAGCAGTTCTTC. As protein: CSVDFTSGNEQFF.

This chain's CDR3 is CASSLDVSQRTQYF. In DNA, the CDR3 is TGTGCCAGCAGCTTGGACGTGTCCCAACGTACGCAGTATTTT. The chain links TRBV5-6 to TRBJ2-3; D not resolved. V lost 0 bases, J lost 8 bases, and 13 bases lay in between. The germline V gene encodes CDR1 SGHDT and CDR2 YYEEEE. This CDR3 is 14 amino acids long.

The chain links TRBV15 to TRBJ2-7; 9 bases align to TRBD1. CDR1 and CDR2 from the germline V gene are LNHNV and YYDKDF (reference sequence). This CDR3 is 16 amino acids long. The J segment lost 2 bases and the V segment lost 3 bases, leaving 8 bases of the junction unmatched. The CDR3 reads CATSRTRGDRAYEQYF. In DNA form, the CDR3 reads TGTGCCACCAGCAGGACCCGGGGGGACAGGGCCTACGAGCAGTACTTC.

The chain links TRBV29-1 to TRBJ2-1; the D is unclear. Trimming took 5 bases from V and 0 from J, leaving 11 bases between them. The germline CDR1 and CDR2 sequences are SQVTM and ANQGSEA. This CDR3 is 14 amino acids long. CDR3 DNA sequence: TGCAGCGTTCAGGCGGCGAGCTCCTACAATGAGCAGTTCTTC. The encoded protein is CSVQAASSYNEQFF.

The chain combines TRBV23-1 with TRBJ1-5; 9 bases fit TRBD1. TRBV23-1 is noted as an ORF with a role that remains uncertain. This CDR3 region has 15 residues. V was pared by 3 bases and J by 4 bases, with 4 bases of the junction left unmatched. The CDR3 region is CASSHGTGSNQPQHF. In DNA form, the CDR3 reads TGCGCCAGCAGTCACGGGACAGGGTCTAATCAGCCCCAGCATTTT.

The J gene is TRBJ1-5, the V gene TRBV19; D gene uncertain. Trimming pared 7 bases from V and 2 bases from J, leaving 15 bases between. From germline, CDR1 is LNHDA and CDR2 SQIVND (reference sequence). The CDR3 runs 15 residues. The CDR3 sequence: CASMGNRYGNQPQHF. CDR3 DNA: TGTGCCAGTATGGGAAATCGATATGGCAATCAGCCCCAGCATTTT.

The V call is TRBV28, the J call TRBJ2-2; D possibly corresponds to TRBD1 (6 bases). CDR3 length equals 13 residues. Trimming removed 6 bases from V and 6 bases from J, with 11 bases in between. Germline CDR1 MDHEN, CDR2 SYDVKM. CDR3 nucleotide sequence: TGTGCCAGCAGGGTAGGGGGTCCCGGGGAGCTGTTTTTT. Encoded protein: CASRVGGPGELFF.

The J gene is TRBJ2-6, the V gene TRBV15, with D perhaps being TRBD1 or TRBD2 (6 bases each). Germline V gene data show CDR1 as LNHNV and CDR2 as YYDKDF (reference sequence). Between the trimmed V and J ends, which lost 2 bases and 2 bases, there was a span of 16 bases. This CDR3 spans 18 amino acids. CDR3 loop: CATSRYGLRGAGANVLTF. The CDR3 coding sequence is TGTGCCACCAGCAGATATGGACTTAGGGGGGCTGGGGCCAACGTCCTGACTTTC.

This chain joins TRBV4-1 and TRBJ2-6; tentative D call: TRBD1 (6 bases). Per germline, CDR1 MGHRA and CDR2 YSYEKL. The V end was cut by 2 bases, the J end by 0 bases, with 11 bases between. The CDR3 is 17 amino acids. The DNA of the CDR3 is TGCGCCAGCAGCCAACCCGGACAGTTCTCTGGGGCCAACGTCCTGACTTTC. Its translation is CASSQPGQFSGANVLTF.

This sequence joins TRBV7-3 and TRBJ1-1, with 9 bases lining up with TRBD1. The CDR3 runs 13 residues. Germline CDR1 is SGHTA and CDR2 is FQGTGA. DNA of the CDR3: TGTGCTGCACGTGTACAGGGGGCGGGTGAAGCTTTCTTT. It yields the protein CAARVQGAGEAFF. The full variable domain, with the rest looked up from reference TRBV7-3 and TRBJ1-1, is GAGVSQTPSNKVTEKGKYVELRCDPISGHTALYWYRQSLGQGPEFLIYFQGTGAADDSGLPNDRFFAVRPEGSVSTLKIQRTERGDSAVYLCAARVQGAGEAFFGQGTRLTVV.

The chain is built from TRBV2 and TRBJ1-5; D possibly corresponds to TRBD1 (6 bases). CDR1 is SNHLY and CDR2 is FYNNEI in the germline V gene. Trimming took off 4 bases at V and 7 bases at J, with 14 bases between the two ends. The CDR3 is 14 amino acids. The CDR3 DNA reads as TGTGCCAGCAGTGTGGGGGCAGGGGACCAGCCCCAGCATTTT. It translates to CASSVGAGDQPQHF.

CDR3 in amino acids: CASSGQGAFTDTQYF. Written as DNA, the CDR3 is TGTGCCAGCTCGGGACAGGGGGCGTTCACAGATACGCAGTATTTT. The chain is built from TRBV18 and TRBJ2-3; TRBD1 matches at 12 bases. Germline CDR1 and CDR2: KGHSH and LQKENI. The CDR3 totals 15 residues. V shed 6 bases, J shed 2 bases, and the junction held 3 bases outside the gene matches. Together with reference TRBV18 and TRBJ2-3, the CDR3 gives the full variable domain: NAGVMQNPRHLVRRRGQEARLRCSPMKGHSHVYWYRQLPEEGLKFMVYLQKENIIDESGMPKERFSAEFPKEGPSILRIQQVVRGDSAAYFCASSGQGAFTDTQYFGPGTRLTVL.

The rearrangement links TRBV5-4 to TRBJ2-1, with TRBD2 matching over 10 bases. The CDR3 runs 16 residues. J lost 2 bases, V lost 5 bases, and 7 bases had no gene match. Germline V gene data show CDR1 as SGHNT and CDR2 as YYREEE (reference sequence). CDR3 sequence reads: CASSYSSGRTYNEQFF. The CDR3 nucleotides are TGTGCCAGCAGTTACTCTAGCGGGAGAACCTACAATGAGCAGTTCTTC.

V gene TRBV5-1 combines with J gene TRBJ2-5; D is possibly TRBD1 (7 bases). CDR1 is SGHRS and CDR2 is YFSETQ in the germline V gene. The CDR3 spans 14 residues. The V end was cut by 4 bases, the J end by 5 bases, with 15 bases between. In DNA, the CDR3 is TGCGCCAGCAGCGGAATGACAGGGAGGGAGACCCAGTACTTC. Translation: CASSGMTGRETQYF.

With respect to this clone: Additional DNA sequences in this sample encode the identical CDR3. The V gene is TRBV27, the J gene TRBJ2-7; D possibly matches TRBD1 or TRBD2 (5 bases each). The V gene's germline CDR1 is MNHEY and CDR2 SMNVEV (reference sequence). The germline V and J ends were trimmed by 8 bases and 4 bases, with 9 bases remaining between them. The CDR3 contains 11 residues. The CDR3 region has the DNA TGTGCCAGCTCCTGGGGGTACGAGCAGTACTTC. Encoded protein: CASSWGYEQYF.

The chain employs TRBV5-4 and TRBJ2-1; 8 bases align to TRBD2. The CDR3 totals 15 residues. CDR1 and CDR2 from the germline V gene are SGHNT and YYREEE (reference sequence). J lost 6 bases, V lost 4 bases, and 9 bases had no gene match. CDR3 sequence reads: CASSTSGRSPNEQFF. The CDR3 region has the DNA TGTGCCAGCAGCACAAGCGGGAGAAGTCCCAATGAGCAGTTCTTC.

The table lists this clone with a few counts. J is TRBJ2-5 and V is TRBV15, with 10 bases that match TRBD2. J was trimmed by 5 bases and V by 0 bases; bases with no gene match: 12. This CDR3 is 18 amino acids long. Germline V gene sequence: CDR1 LNHNV, CDR2 YYDKDF (reference sequence). The CDR3 spells CATSRDSASGSRRETQYF. CDR3 in DNA: TGTGCCACCAGCAGAGATTCGGCTAGCGGGAGTCGGCGGGAGACCCAGTACTTC.

V and J are TRBV30 and TRBJ2-7; D might be TRBD2 (5 bases). The germline V gene has CDR1 GTSNPN and CDR2 SVGIG (reference sequence). CDR3 length: 12 amino acids. Deletions cut 1 base from V and 3 bases from J, with 7 bases between. Here the CDR3 reads CAWSETSYEQYF. The CDR3 DNA sequence: TGTGCCTGGAGTGAAACTAGCTACGAGCAGTACTTC.

The genes are TRBV28 and TRBJ2-3; TRBD2 matches 10 bases. Per germline, CDR1 MDHEN and CDR2 SYDVKM. The CDR3 length is 16 residues. Unmatched junction bases numbered 5, after V lost 3 bases and J lost 2 bases. CDR3 nucleotides: TGTGCCAGCAGTTTTTGGACTAGCGGTAACACAGATACGCAGTATTTT. Protein sequence: CASSFWTSGNTDTQYF.

The chain links TRBV5-1 to TRBJ2-3, with a possible D match to TRBD2 (6 bases). The germline V and J ends were trimmed by 3 bases and 1 base, with 12 bases remaining between them. The germline V gene has CDR1 SGHRS and CDR2 YFSETQ. The CDR3 extends over 15 amino acids. The CDR3 DNA is TGCGCCAGCAGCTCACTAGGACTACGCACAGATACGCAGTATTTT. Protein: CASSSLGLRTDTQYF.

V is TRBV19 and J is TRBJ1-5; D not resolved. Germline V lookup: CDR1 LNHDA, CDR2 SQIVND (reference sequence). Trimming took off 5 bases at V and 5 bases at J, with 10 bases between the two ends. CDR3 length: 13 amino acids. CDR3 nucleotides: TGTGCCAGTAGTCCCTCGGTGGATCAGCCCCAGCATTTT. It is translated as CASSPSVDQPQHF.

The gene calls are TRBV5-1 and TRBJ2-1; D is unclear. Germline V gives CDR1 SGHRS, CDR2 YFSETQ. V was cut by 0 bases and J by 2 bases, with 12 bases left in between. The CDR3 loop spans 16 amino acids. This CDR3 is CASSLGWAQAYNEQFF. In DNA form, the CDR3 reads TGCGCCAGCAGCTTGGGTTGGGCTCAAGCCTACAATGAGCAGTTCTTC.

V usage is TRBV5-1 and J usage is TRBJ2-3; weak D call: TRBD2 (5 bases). V was shortened by 3 bases and J by 2 bases, with 16 bases between the two germline ends. Germline V gives CDR1 SGHRS, CDR2 YFSETQ. The CDR3 is made up of 16 amino acids. The CDR3 bases are TGCGCCAGCAGCTCGGCAACTCTAGCTGACACAGATACGCAGTATTTT. Its protein product is CASSSATLADTDTQYF.

The chain carries TRBV7-2 and TRBJ2-2; D is perhaps TRBD1 or TRBD2 (5 bases each). Trimming removed 6 bases from V and 0 bases from J, with 14 bases in between. Germline CDR1 reads SGHTA; CDR2 reads FQGNSA. The CDR3 covers 16 residues. CDR3 sequence reads: CASRWTGTANTGELFF. The CDR3 nucleotides are TGTGCCAGCAGATGGACCGGGACGGCGAACACCGGGGAGCTGTTTTTT. Full variable domain (outside the CDR3, taken from reference TRBV7-2 and TRBJ2-2): GAGVSQSPSNKVTEKGKDVELRCDPISGHTALYWYRQSLGQGLEFLIYFQGNSAPDKSGLPSDRFSAERTGGSVSTLTIQRTQQEDSAVYLCASRWTGTANTGELFFGEGSRLTVL.

The chain joins TRBV27 to TRBJ1-5; D perhaps matches TRBD1 (6 bases). Trimming stripped 4 bases from V and 9 bases from J, with 16 bases between. The length of the CDR3 is 14 residues. The V gene's germline CDR1 is MNHEY and CDR2 SMNVEV (reference sequence). This chain's CDR3 is CASSSLGGDGPQHF. In nucleotides, the CDR3 is TGTGCCAGCAGTTCCCTAGGGGGGGACGGGCCCCAGCATTTT.

The rearrangement joins TRBV5-6 to TRBJ2-5; D not certain. The DNA matches TRBJ2-7 better at its end, which makes the J call doubtful. The CDR3 is made up of 13 amino acids. The germline V gene encodes CDR1 SGHDT and CDR2 YYEEEE. CDR3 region: CASSLASPYEQYF. CDR3 coding DNA: TGTGCCAGCAGCTTGGCGTCCCCCTACGAGCAGTACTTC.

The chain couples TRBV2 to TRBJ1-5; D is unclear. Trimming cost V 0 bases and J 7 bases, with 13 bases left between them. CDR1 is SNHLY, CDR2 FYNNEI, per germline. The CDR3 covers 15 residues. The CDR3 here is CASSEALRVSQPQHF. Here the CDR3 DNA reads TGTGCCAGCAGTGAAGCGCTTCGGGTAAGCCAGCCCCAGCATTTT.

The chain couples TRBV15 to TRBJ2-4; tentative D call: TRBD1 (5 bases). The CDR3 sequence is 12 residues long. V was pared by 1 base and J by 13 bases, with 11 bases between. Germline V lookup: CDR1 LNHNV, CDR2 YYDKDF (reference sequence). This chain's CDR3 is CATSRGLREQYF. CDR3 in DNA: TGTGCCACCAGCAGAGGACTCAGGGAACAGTACTTC.